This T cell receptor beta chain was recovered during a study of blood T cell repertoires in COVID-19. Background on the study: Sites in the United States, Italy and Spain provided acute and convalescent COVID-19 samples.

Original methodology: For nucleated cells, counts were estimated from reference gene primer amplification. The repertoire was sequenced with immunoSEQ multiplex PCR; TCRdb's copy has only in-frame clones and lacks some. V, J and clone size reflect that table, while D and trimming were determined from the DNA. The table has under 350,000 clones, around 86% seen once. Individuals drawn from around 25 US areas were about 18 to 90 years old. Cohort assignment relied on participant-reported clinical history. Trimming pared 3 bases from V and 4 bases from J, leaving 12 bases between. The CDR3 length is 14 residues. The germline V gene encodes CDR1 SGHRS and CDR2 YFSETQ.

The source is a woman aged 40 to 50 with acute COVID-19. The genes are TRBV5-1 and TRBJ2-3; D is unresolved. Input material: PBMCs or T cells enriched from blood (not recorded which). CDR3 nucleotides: TGCGCCAGCAGCTCACGAACCAGCGCAGATACGCAGTATTTT. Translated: CASSSRTSADTQYF.